This paragraph covers one TCR beta chain sequence. The data are from a study of shared clonotypes between healthy human individuals. Germline assignment: CDR1 LNHDA and CDR2 SQIVND (reference sequence). This CDR3 spans 13 amino acids. Trimming took off 2 bases at V and 8 bases at J, with 12 bases between the two ends. Here immunoSEQ multiplex PCR was the method, and the copy in TCRdb shows in-frame clones only, minus some. The table includes about 480,000 clones, about 75% detected once. The chain links TRBV19 to TRBJ1-2; D is possibly TRBD1 (6 bases). This sequence originates from a woman aged 40 to 49 in good health. Some clones in this sample may be carry-over from other donors' samples. Material for sequencing was PBMCs. CDR3 coding DNA: TGTGCCAGTAGTATAACCGGGGGCGCCGGCTACACCTTC. This translates into CASSITGGAGYTF.